These 7 T cell receptor beta chains were all obtained from the same sample, sequenced in a study of cytomegalovirus exposure and HLA in healthy donors. Researchers ran the PCR with 60 Vbeta and 13 Jbeta primers. Libraries were prepared by immunoSEQ multiplex PCR; TCRdb keeps only in-frame clonotypes and omits some of them. The repertoire holds around 31,000 clones, with approximately 62% as singletons. The source material was PBMCs. The receptors come from a male donor in good health and CMV-seropositive.

There are a few counts of this clone. The junction and the germline gene differ at one end; a read error may be behind it. This chain links TRBV7-9 with TRBJ1-5; TRBD1 is a possible D gene (5 bases). The CDR3 sequence is 13 residues long. CDR1 is SEHNR, CDR2 FQNEAQ, per germline (reference sequence). In nucleotides, the CDR3 is TGTTCCAGCAGCCTTGAGGTTACAGGGCCCCAGCATTTT. Its translation: CSSSLEVTGPQHF.

This clone turned up a few times. The rearrangement joins TRBV6-6 to TRBJ1-4; TRBD1 matches 9 bases. The CDR3 extends over 14 amino acids. The J segment lost 8 bases and the V segment lost 5 bases, leaving 6 bases of the junction unmatched. In germline, CDR1 is MNHNY, CDR2 SVGAGI (reference sequence). As DNA, the CDR3 is TGTGCCAGCAGTCACCCGGACAGGGGAGAAAAACTGTTTTTT. Translating gives CASSHPDRGEKLFF.

This chain's CDR3 is CASRYLRGASQPQHF. CDR3 sequence (DNA): TGTGCCAGCAGGTACCTCAGGGGGGCTAGTCAGCCCCAGCATTTT. V gene TRBV6-5 combines with J gene TRBJ1-5, with TRBD1 identical over 7 bases. V dropped 6 bases and J dropped 6; count of bases not matched to a gene: 11. The CDR3 covers 15 residues. The germline V gene has CDR1 MNHEY and CDR2 SVGAGI.

By share, this clone counts as medium-sized. This chain connects TRBV6-4 to TRBJ2-3, with D maybe TRBD2 (6 bases). Per the germline V gene, CDR1 is MRHNA and CDR2 is SNTAGT. Deletions cut 2 bases from V and 0 bases from J, with 6 bases between. The CDR3 is made up of 14 amino acids. The CDR3 coding sequence is TGTGCCAGCAGTGACAGCGGGAGCACAGATACGCAGTATTTT. Amino acid sequence: CASSDSGSTDTQYF.

This clone showed up many times. The chain couples TRBV27 to TRBJ2-3; 7 positions match TRBD1. Trimming at V came to 0 bases and at J to 2 bases, leaving 2 bases not matched to a gene. The length of the CDR3 is 15 residues. The germline V gene has CDR1 MNHEY and CDR2 SMNVEV (reference sequence). DNA of the CDR3: TGTGCCAGCAGTTTATCTGACAGGGTCACAGATACGCAGTATTTT. This sequence encodes CASSLSDRVTDTQYF.

This sequence joins TRBV27 and TRBJ2-2; maybe TRBD2 (6 bases). Germline loops: CDR1 MNHEY, CDR2 SMNVEV (reference sequence). V was clipped by 7 bases and J by 0 bases, with 15 bases between them. The CDR3 contains 16 residues. For the CDR3, the DNA is TGTGCCAGCACCTTACGGGGACTGGCGAACACCGGGGAGCTGTTTTTT. This sequence encodes CASTLRGLANTGELFF.

The CDR3 region is CATSREKGQGFSGANVLTF. CDR3 coding DNA: TGTGCCACCAGCAGAGAGAAGGGACAGGGGTTCTCTGGGGCCAACGTCCTGACTTTC. V gene TRBV15 combines with J gene TRBJ2-6; 10 bases map to TRBD1. This CDR3 contains 19 residues. CDR1 is LNHNV and CDR2 is YYDKDF in the germline V gene (reference sequence). V shed 0 bases and J 0 bases; nucleotides not matched to a gene: 5.